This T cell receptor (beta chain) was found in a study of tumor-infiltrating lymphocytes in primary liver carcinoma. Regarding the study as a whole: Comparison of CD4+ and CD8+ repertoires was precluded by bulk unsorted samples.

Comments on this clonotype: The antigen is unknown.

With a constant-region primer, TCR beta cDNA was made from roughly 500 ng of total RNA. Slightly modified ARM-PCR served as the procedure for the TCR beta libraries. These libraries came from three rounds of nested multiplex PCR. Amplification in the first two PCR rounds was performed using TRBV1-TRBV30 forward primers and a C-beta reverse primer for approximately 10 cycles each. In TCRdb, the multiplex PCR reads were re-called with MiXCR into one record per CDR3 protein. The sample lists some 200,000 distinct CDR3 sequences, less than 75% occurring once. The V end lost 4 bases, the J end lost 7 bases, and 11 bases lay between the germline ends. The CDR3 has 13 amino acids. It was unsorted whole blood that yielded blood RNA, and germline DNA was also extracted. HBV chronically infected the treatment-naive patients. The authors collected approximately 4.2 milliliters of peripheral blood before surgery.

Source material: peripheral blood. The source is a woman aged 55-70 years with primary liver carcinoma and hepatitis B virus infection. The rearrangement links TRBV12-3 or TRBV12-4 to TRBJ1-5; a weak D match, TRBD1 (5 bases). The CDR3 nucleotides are TGTGCCAGCAGTTCATGGGGGGAACAGCCCCAGCATTTT. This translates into CASSSWGEQPQHF.